This TCR beta chain was recorded in a study of T cell repertoires in cytomegalovirus infection. This clonotype turned up a few times. The antigen remains undetermined. This CDR3 has 14 amino acids. Per germline, CDR1 SGHVS and CDR2 FNYEAQ. V dropped 0 bases and J dropped 10; count of bases not matched to a gene: 1. TCRdb reanalysed the reads using MiXCR and keeps one entry per CDR3 protein. Among around 340,000 distinct CDR3 sequences listed, roughly 28% were seen once. The input for sequencing was cultured PBMCs, taken from culture after CMV antigen stimulation. This sequence originates from a human donor in good health (CMV status not recorded). Some clones in this sample may be carry-over from other donors' samples. The genes are TRBV7-6 and TRBJ2-1, with 12 bases aligning to TRBD2. CDR3 nucleotides: TGTGCCAGCAGCTTAGCGGGGACTAGCGGGGAGCAGTTCTTC. This encodes CASSLAGTSGEQFF.